These 24 T cell receptor beta chains share one sample of origin, sequenced in a study of patients and donors after allogeneic stem cell transplantation. Each CDR3 protein is one row after TCRdb ran MiXCR on the RT-PCR reads. The sample comprises just over 55,000 distinct CDR3 sequences, about an eighth of which are singletons, and approximately 32% rests with the top ten. The sequencing sample was made of blood, either unsorted or a sorted T cell fraction (not recorded which). These receptors were taken from a human donor who was either an allogeneic HSCT recipient or a stem cell or donor lymphocyte infusion donor (not recorded which). It is not recorded whose cells these are; they may come from a transplant donor.

This clonotype was seen ten or more times. The chain carries TRBV10-3 and TRBJ1-2; 8 bases map to TRBD1. V was clipped by 6 bases and J by 6 bases; unmatched bases: 6. The CDR3 consists of 13 residues. CDR1 is ENHRY, CDR2 SYGVKD, per germline. CDR3 protein: CAIRGQDVNGYTF. DNA of the CDR3: TGTGCCATCAGGGGACAGGACGTTAATGGCTACACCTTC.

This clonotype showed up just a few times. The chain is built from TRBV11-3 and TRBJ2-2; tentatively, D is TRBD2 (6 bases). Trimming pared 0 bases from V and 6 bases from J, leaving 11 bases between. Germline CDR1 SGHNT, CDR2 YENEEA. This CDR3 region has 15 residues. The CDR3 is CASSLDGGKAGELFF. The CDR3, as DNA: TGTGCCAGCAGCTTAGATGGCGGGAAGGCCGGGGAGCTGTTTTTT. Combining the CDR3 with reference TRBV11-3 and TRBJ2-2 gives the whole variable domain EAGVVQSPRYKIIEKKQPVAFWCNPISGHNTLYWYLQNLGQGPELLIRYENEEAVDDSQLPKDRFSAERLKGVDSTLKIQPAELGDSAVYLCASSLDGGKAGELFFGEGSRLTVL.

In this sample, this clonotype turned up many times. V gene TRBV12-3 or TRBV12-4 combines with J gene TRBJ1-4; 7 positions match TRBD1. Germline trimming cut 3 bases from V and 8 bases from J; bases unmatched to any gene: 9. The length of the CDR3 is 15 residues. Here the CDR3 reads CASSFELRDSEKLFF. The CDR3 DNA reads as TGTGCCAGCAGTTTCGAACTCCGGGACAGCGAAAAACTGTTTTTT.

The chain uses TRBV10-3 and TRBJ2-7; D might be TRBD1 (5 bases). Trimming shortened V by 4 bases and J by 4 bases, and 8 bases separated the two germline ends. CDR3 length: 12 residues. Germline V gene data show CDR1 as ENHRY and CDR2 as SYGVKD. The CDR3 loop reads CAISGTYYEQYF. In DNA form, the CDR3 reads TGTGCCATCAGTGGGACATATTACGAGCAGTACTTC.

This clonotype appeared a few times. The gene calls are TRBV6-5 and TRBJ2-5; possibly TRBD2 for D (5 bases). The CDR3 loop spans 11 amino acids. Trimming left V 7 bases short and J 7 bases short, with 10 bases between. The germline CDR1 and CDR2 sequences are MNHEY and SVGAGI. The CDR3 coding sequence is TGTGCCAGCAAAGACCGGGGGACCCAGTACTTC. Residues: CASKDRGTQYF.

The V and J genes are TRBV6-4 and TRBJ2-3; no reliable D call. Trimming left V 1 base short and J 4 bases short, with 6 bases between. This CDR3 comprises 13 residues. CDR1 and CDR2 (germline): MRHNA, SNTAGT. The CDR3 coding sequence is TGTGCCAGCAGTGACTTCCCCTCAGATACGCAGTATTTT. Translation gives CASSDFPSDTQYF.

The table lists this clonotype with many counts. The germline gene is not matched at one end of the junction; a read error may be the cause. The CDR3 region has the DNA TGTGCTAGCAGCCCCGACTTCTTCTTAGTCAACAATGAGCAGTTCTTC. Translated: CASSPDFFLVNNEQFF. The V call is TRBV7-7, the J call TRBJ2-1; no clear D gene. Germline V lookup: CDR1 SSHAT, CDR2 FNYEAQ (reference sequence). The CDR3 is made up of 16 amino acids.

The chain couples TRBV5-1 to TRBJ2-3; 14 nucleotides agree with TRBD2. After removal of 3 bases from V and 0 bases from J, the junction contained 9 bases not matched to a gene. The germline V gene encodes CDR1 SGHRS and CDR2 YFSETQ. This CDR3 comprises 19 residues. The CDR3 here is CASSSRGLAGVISTDTQYF. The CDR3 coding sequence is TGCGCCAGCAGCTCAAGGGGACTAGCGGGAGTTATTAGCACAGATACGCAGTATTTT.

This clonotype was observed a few times. V gene TRBV14 combines with J gene TRBJ2-7; 9 bases are a match to TRBD2. V gave up 5 bases and J gave up 4 bases; unmatched junction bases: 12. CDR1 SGHDN and CDR2 FVKESK come from the germline V gene. CDR3 length: 16 residues. CDR3 residues: CASSLSSGTSLYEQYF. The CDR3 DNA follows: TGTGCCAGCAGCTTATCATCCGGGACTAGCTTATACGAGCAGTACTTC.

This clonotype has a count of ten or more. The chain carries TRBV28 and TRBJ1-1, with a weak D call TRBD1 (6 bases). Germline CDR1 MDHEN, CDR2 SYDVKM. V dropped 6 bases and J dropped 0 bases, with 14 bases sitting between them. The CDR3 is made up of 15 amino acids. The CDR3 nucleotides read TGTGCCAGCAGCGAAGAGGGGGATCTGAACACTGAAGCTTTCTTT. Its translation: CASSEEGDLNTEAFF.

This clonotype has more than one count but fewer than ten. This chain uses TRBV20-1 with TRBJ2-4; D not resolved. With 0 bases removed from V and 1 base from J, the gap between germline ends came to 10 bases. This CDR3 is 15 amino acids long. Germline CDR1 DFQATT, CDR2 SNEGSKA (reference sequence). The CDR3 DNA reads TGCAGTGCTAGAGATCGAACGGGTGCCAAAAACATTCAGTACTTC. The encoded protein is CSARDRTGAKNIQYF.

The rearrangement joins TRBV6-1 to TRBJ2-2, with TRBD2 matching over 9 bases. The junction had 11 bases not matched to a gene; V was cut back by 10 bases and J by 2 bases. Germline V gives CDR1 MNHNS, CDR2 SASEGT. CDR3 length: 16 amino acids. This CDR3 reads CAIPSGLAKNTGELFF. In DNA, the CDR3 is TGTGCCATCCCTTCCGGACTAGCGAAAAACACCGGGGAGCTGTTTTTT.

The V and J genes are TRBV7-2 and TRBJ1-5; 8 positions agree with TRBD1. V was clipped by 5 bases and J by 0 bases; unmatched bases: 6. Germline CDR1 and CDR2: SGHTA and FQGNSA. CDR3 length: 16 residues. CDR3 sequence (DNA): TGTGCCAGCAGCCTTCTGGGACAGGTTAGCAATCAGCCCCAGCATTTT. It codes for CASSLLGQVSNQPQHF.

Notes on this clonotype: A read error may produce the germline difference seen at one junction end. V is TRBV5-1 and J is TRBJ2-6; possibly TRBD1 for D (5 bases). CDR1 SGHRS and CDR2 YFSETQ come from the germline V gene. The CDR3 sequence is 16 residues long. The CDR3 is CASSFLTASGANVLIF. CDR3 nucleotide sequence: TGCGCCAGCAGCTTTTTGACAGCCTCTGGGGCCAACGTCCTGATTTTC.

This clonotype has a handful of counts. The chain recombines TRBV7-9 with TRBJ1-1; a weak D match, TRBD1 (5 bases). The length of the CDR3 is 13 residues. Looked up from germline, CDR1 is SEHNR and CDR2 is FQNEAQ (reference sequence). Trimming cost V 5 bases and J 4 bases, with 11 bases left between them. The CDR3 DNA sequence: TGTGCCAGCAGCCCCCAGGGAGCCACTGAAGCTTTCTTT. Translation: CASSPQGATEAFF.

This clonotype has at least ten counts. This chain links TRBV5-1 with TRBJ2-2; TRBD2 agrees at 12 bases. There are 16 residues in the CDR3. Germline V gene sequence: CDR1 SGHRS, CDR2 YFSETQ. The V segment lost 6 bases and the J segment 1 base; nucleotides outside the gene matches: 4. CDR3 residues: CASTVLAGGNTGELFF. The CDR3 region has the DNA TGCGCCAGCACTGTACTAGCGGGAGGGAACACCGGGGAGCTGTTTTTT.

This clonotype has more than one count but fewer than ten. The rearrangement joins TRBV27 to TRBJ2-1; D is undetermined. Between the trimmed V and J ends, which lost 6 bases and 3 bases, there was a span of 12 bases. CDR3 length: 14 amino acids. Germline CDR1 MNHEY, CDR2 SMNVEV (reference sequence). For the CDR3, the DNA is TGTGCCAGCAGACCCCCTACCTACTACAATGAGCAGTTCTTC. Translating gives CASRPPTYYNEQFF.

This clonotype was recorded a few times. The J gene is TRBJ1-1, the V gene TRBV6-5; no clear D gene. The CDR3 runs to 19 residues. The V and J ends lost 6 bases and 0 bases respectively, with 26 bases between them. Germline-derived CDR1 and CDR2 are MNHEY and SVGAGI. CDR3 amino acids: CASRYITGPGWALNTEAFF. The CDR3, as DNA: TGTGCCAGCAGGTACATTACGGGCCCTGGCTGGGCTTTGAACACTGAAGCTTTCTTT.

Notes on this clonotype: This could be a read error, since a much larger clone is one nucleotide away. The rearrangement links TRBV21-1 to TRBJ1-2. TRBV21-1 is reported as a pseudogene. The CDR3 runs 12 residues. The CDR3 DNA sequence: TGTGCCAGCAGGCTCGGGGACTATGGCTTCACCTTC. Translation gives CASRLGDYGFTF.

This clonotype was seen many times. The rearrangement joins TRBV6-5 to TRBJ1-2; D not certain. The germline V and J ends were trimmed by 0 bases and 2 bases, with 10 bases remaining between them. Germline V gives CDR1 MNHEY, CDR2 SVGAGI. The CDR3 spans 15 residues. The CDR3 sequence is CASSYSIGLNYGYTF. CDR3 nucleotide sequence: TGTGCCAGCAGTTACTCGATCGGGTTGAACTATGGCTACACCTTC.

Many counts were recorded for this clonotype. The chain employs TRBV7-9 and TRBJ1-1, with a weak D call TRBD1 (5 bases). Trimming took 4 bases from V and 3 from J, leaving 18 bases between them. CDR1 and CDR2 (germline): SEHNR, FQNEAQ (reference sequence). CDR3 length: 16 amino acids. This CDR3 is CASSSYMGPRHTEAFF. DNA for the CDR3: TGTGCCAGCAGCTCGTACATGGGACCCCGACACACTGAAGCTTTCTTT.

The CDR3: CASSETGGSNQPQHF. The DNA of the CDR3 is TGTGCCAGCAGCGAAACAGGGGGAAGCAATCAGCCCCAGCATTTT. This chain joins TRBV3-1 and TRBJ1-5, with TRBD1 identical over 8 bases. In germline, CDR1 is LGHDT, CDR2 YNNKEL (reference sequence). V was pared by 5 bases and J by 1 base, with 4 bases of the junction left unmatched. The CDR3 totals 15 residues.

There are many counts of this clonotype. The chain combines TRBV20-1 with TRBJ1-5, with D tentatively TRBD1 (6 bases). V lost 0 bases and J lost 3, with 15 bases in between. The CDR3 contains 16 residues. Germline CDR1 is DFQATT and CDR2 is SNEGSKA (reference sequence). For the CDR3, the DNA is TGCAGTGCTAGAGATATGGCGACAGGAGACAATCAGCCCCAGCATTTT. It translates to CSARDMATGDNQPQHF.

J is TRBJ2-7 and V is TRBV3-1, with D possibly being TRBD1 (7 bases). CDR3 length: 17 amino acids. CDR1 is LGHDT, CDR2 YNNKEL, per germline (reference sequence). Trimming pared 1 base from V and 0 bases from J, leaving 16 bases between. CDR3 nucleotides: TGTGCCAGCAGCCAAGGAGGGGGCGGGGCAAGCTCCTACGAGCAGTACTTC. This translates into CASSQGGGGASSYEQYF.